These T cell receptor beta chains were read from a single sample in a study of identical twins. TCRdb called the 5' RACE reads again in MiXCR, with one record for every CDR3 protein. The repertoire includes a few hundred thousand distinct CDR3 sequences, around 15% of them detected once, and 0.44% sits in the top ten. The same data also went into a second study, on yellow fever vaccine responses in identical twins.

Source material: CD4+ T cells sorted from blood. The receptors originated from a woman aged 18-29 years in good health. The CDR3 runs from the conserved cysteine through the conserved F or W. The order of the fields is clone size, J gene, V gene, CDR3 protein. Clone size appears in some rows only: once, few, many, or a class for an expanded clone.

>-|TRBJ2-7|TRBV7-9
CASSLGSGSINEQYF
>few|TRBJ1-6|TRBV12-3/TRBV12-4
CASRFIGSGSPLHF
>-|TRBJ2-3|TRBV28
CASSFVRGLADTQYF
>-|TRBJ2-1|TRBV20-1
CSAEITYNEQFF
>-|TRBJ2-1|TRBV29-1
CSVDGRYNEQFF
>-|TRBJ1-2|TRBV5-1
CASSLGASGTPGYTF
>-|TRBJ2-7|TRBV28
CASTQGGAHEQYF
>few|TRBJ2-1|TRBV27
CASSTGEGSYNEQFF
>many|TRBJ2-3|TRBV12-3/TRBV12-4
CASSGLPSTDTQYF
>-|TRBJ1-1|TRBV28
CASREQGGTEAFF
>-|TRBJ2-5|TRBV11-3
CASSLGQAEGETQYF
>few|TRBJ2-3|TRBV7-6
CASSDRDAVDTQYF
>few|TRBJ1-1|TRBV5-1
CASSLGGRVNAEAFF
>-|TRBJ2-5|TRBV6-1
CASSEVGIVTGETQYF
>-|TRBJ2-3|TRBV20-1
CSASFPWDTQYF
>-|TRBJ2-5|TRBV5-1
CASSLQTGTSGISQYF
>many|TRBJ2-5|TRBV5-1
CASSLGGSHQETQYF
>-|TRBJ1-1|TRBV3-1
CASSKTGTALVSEAFF
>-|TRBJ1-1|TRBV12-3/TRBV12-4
CASSPRGKAEAFF
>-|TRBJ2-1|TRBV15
CATSTVRGWAGGSIFEQFF
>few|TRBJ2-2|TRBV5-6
CASSTPRWRGAVF
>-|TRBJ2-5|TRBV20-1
CSASQAGGGQETQYF
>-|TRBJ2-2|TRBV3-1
CASSYTSVGELFF
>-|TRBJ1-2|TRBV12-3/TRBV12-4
CASRRTGGYNYGYTF
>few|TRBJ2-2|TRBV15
CATGQGHTGELFF
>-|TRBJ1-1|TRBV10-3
CAIRWQENTEAFF
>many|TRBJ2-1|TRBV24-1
CATSDQKLGGDEQFF
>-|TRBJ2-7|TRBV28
CASSEQGIANPYEQYF
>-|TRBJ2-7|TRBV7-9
CASSPLGVEQYF
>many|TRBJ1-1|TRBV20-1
CSALQGAGTEAFF
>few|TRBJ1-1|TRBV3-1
CASRYRGGRAFF
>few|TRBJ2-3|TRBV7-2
CASSPGGFNTDTQYF
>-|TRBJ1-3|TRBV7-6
CASSPTGTGGNTIYF
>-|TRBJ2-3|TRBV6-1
CASRRLLAGGPDTQYF
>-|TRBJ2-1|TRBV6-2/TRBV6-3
CASRPGSKGSTNEQFF
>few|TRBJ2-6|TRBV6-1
CASSEANSGANVLTF
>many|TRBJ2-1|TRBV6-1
CASSAGTSGYNEQFF
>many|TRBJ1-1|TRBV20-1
CGSFPGQGIRAFF
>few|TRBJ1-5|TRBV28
CASRSDRQRSNQPQHF
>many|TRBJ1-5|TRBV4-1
CASSQLDLIPRSNQPQHF
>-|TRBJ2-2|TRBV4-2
CASSQEVGGRNTGELFF
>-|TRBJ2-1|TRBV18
CASSPTAQGNEQFF
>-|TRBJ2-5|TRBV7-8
CASTNSGAAERAQYF
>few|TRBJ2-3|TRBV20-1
CSARGTMGNAYTQYF
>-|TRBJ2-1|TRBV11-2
CASTVRAGGSYNEQFF
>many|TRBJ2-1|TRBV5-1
CASSYSGGRSNEQFF
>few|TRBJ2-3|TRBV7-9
CASSLGVGDWATDTQYF
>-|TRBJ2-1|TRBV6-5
CASSYSPSGSQYNEQFF
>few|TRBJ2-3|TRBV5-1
CASSLTGTVTDTQYF
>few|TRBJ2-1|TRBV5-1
CASRPGTSGNFDEQFF
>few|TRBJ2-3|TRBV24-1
CATSDLGGGLADTQYF
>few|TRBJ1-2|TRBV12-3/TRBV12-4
CASSLNQGERRGYTF